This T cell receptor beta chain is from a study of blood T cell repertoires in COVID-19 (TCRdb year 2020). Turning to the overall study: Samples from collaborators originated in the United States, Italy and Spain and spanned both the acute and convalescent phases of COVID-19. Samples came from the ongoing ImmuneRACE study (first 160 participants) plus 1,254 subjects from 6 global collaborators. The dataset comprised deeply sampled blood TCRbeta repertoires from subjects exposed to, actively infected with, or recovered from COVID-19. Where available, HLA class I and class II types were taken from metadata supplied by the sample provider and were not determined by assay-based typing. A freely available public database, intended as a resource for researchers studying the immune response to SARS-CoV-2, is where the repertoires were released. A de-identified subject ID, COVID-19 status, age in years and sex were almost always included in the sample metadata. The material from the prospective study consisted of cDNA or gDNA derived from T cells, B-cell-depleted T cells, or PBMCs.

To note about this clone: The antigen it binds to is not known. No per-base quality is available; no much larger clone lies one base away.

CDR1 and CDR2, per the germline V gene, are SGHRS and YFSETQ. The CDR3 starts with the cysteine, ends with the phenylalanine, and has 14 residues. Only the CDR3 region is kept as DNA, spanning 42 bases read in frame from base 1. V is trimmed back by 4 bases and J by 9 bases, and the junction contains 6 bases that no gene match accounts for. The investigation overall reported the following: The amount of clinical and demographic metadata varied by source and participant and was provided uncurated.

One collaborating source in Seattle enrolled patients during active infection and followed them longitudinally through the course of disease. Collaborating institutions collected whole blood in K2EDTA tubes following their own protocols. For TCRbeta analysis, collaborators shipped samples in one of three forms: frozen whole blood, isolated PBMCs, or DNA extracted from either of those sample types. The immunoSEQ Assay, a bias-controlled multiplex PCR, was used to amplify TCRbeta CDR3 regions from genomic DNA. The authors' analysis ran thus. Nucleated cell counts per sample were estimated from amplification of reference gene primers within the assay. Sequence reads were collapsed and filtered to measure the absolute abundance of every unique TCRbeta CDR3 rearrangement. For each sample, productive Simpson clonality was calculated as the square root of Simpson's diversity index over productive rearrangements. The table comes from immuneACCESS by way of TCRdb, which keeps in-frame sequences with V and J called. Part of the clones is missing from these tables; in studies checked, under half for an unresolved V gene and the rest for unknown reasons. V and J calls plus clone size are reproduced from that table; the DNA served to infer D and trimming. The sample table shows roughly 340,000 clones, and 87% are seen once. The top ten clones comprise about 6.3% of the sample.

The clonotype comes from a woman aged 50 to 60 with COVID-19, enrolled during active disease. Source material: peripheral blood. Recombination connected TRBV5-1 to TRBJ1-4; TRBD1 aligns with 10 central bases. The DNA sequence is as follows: TGCGCCAGCAGCCCCGGGACAGGGGTCCAAAAACTGTTTTTT. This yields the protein CASSPGTGVQKLFF.